These 21 T cell receptor beta chains share one sample of origin, sequenced in a study of CD8+ T cells in alopecia areata. RNA was isolated and reverse transcribed to cDNA, the sequencing template. Method: immunoSEQ multiplex PCR; TCRdb's copy keeps in-frame clones and lacks some. This sample has fewer than 150,000 clones, with around 61% found just once. The sequencing sample was made of CD4+ T cells sorted from blood. The source is a human donor in good health.

The rearrangement links TRBV10-3 to TRBJ1-1; 7 positions match TRBD1. The germline CDR1 and CDR2 sequences are ENHRY and SYGVKD. V was pared by 9 bases and J by 0 bases, with 7 bases of the junction left unmatched. The CDR3 has 14 residues. This CDR3 reads CAIGTVLMNTEAFF. The DNA for the CDR3 is TGTGCCATAGGGACAGTTCTCATGAACACTGAAGCTTTCTTT.

V is TRBV25-1 and J is TRBJ2-4, with 7 positions matching TRBD2. The CDR3 is 13 residues long. CDR1 and CDR2 (germline): MGHDK, SYGVNS. The junction had 1 base not matched to a gene; V was cut back by 7 bases and J by 1 base. CDR3 nucleotide sequence: TGTGCCAGCAATAGCGGGGCCAAAAACATTCAGTACTTC. This codes for CASNSGAKNIQYF.

This rearrangement joins TRBV29-1 to TRBJ2-3; TRBD2 matches 8 bases. The CDR3 is 14 residues long. V lost 6 bases, J lost 4 bases, and 9 bases stayed unmatched. CDR1 is SQVTM, CDR2 ANQGSEA, per germline. DNA for the CDR3: TGCAGCGTAAATACGGGGGGGAGGCCAGATACGCAGTATTTT. Amino acid sequence: CSVNTGGRPDTQYF.

This sequence joins TRBV4-2 and TRBJ2-5; 8 bases align to TRBD1. Germline V gene lookup returns CDR1 LGHNA and CDR2 YNFKEQ. V was clipped by 3 bases and J by 5 bases; unmatched bases: 11. The CDR3 contains 16 residues. The DNA of the CDR3 is TGTGCCAGCAGCCATGAGACAGGGGTCCCCAAGGAGACCCAGTACTTC. This codes for CASSHETGVPKETQYF.

This rearrangement joins TRBV29-1 to TRBJ2-6; D gene ambiguous. The CDR3 has 13 residues. The germline V gene encodes CDR1 SQVTM and CDR2 ANQGSEA. Trimming left V 8 bases short and J 4 bases short, with 12 bases between. CDR3 DNA sequence: TGCAGCCGCCCGGAGTCAGGGGCCAACGTCCTGACTTTC. Translated, it gives CSRPESGANVLTF.

The chain uses TRBV2 and TRBJ1-2; 11 bases line up with TRBD1. After removal of 3 bases from V and 8 bases from J, the junction contained 2 bases not matched to a gene. Germline CDR1 and CDR2: SNHLY and FYNNEI. The CDR3 length is 13 residues. The CDR3 DNA reads TGTGCCAGCAGTGAGGACAGGGGGCGAGGCTACACCTTC. This gives the protein CASSEDRGRGYTF. Using reference TRBV2 and TRBJ1-2 for the parts outside the CDR3, the full variable domain is EPEVTQTPSHQVTQMGQEVILRCVPISNHLYFYWYRQILGQKVEFLVSFYNNEISEKSEIFDDQFSVERPDGSNFTLKIRSTKLEDSAMYFCASSEDRGRGYTFGSGTRLTVV.

The chain carries TRBV30 and TRBJ1-3; the D is unclear. V lost 3 bases and J lost 11, with 17 bases in between. The CDR3 sequence is 13 residues long. CDR1 is GTSNPN and CDR2 is SVGIG in the germline V gene (reference sequence). The CDR3 region is CAWRRQEVEPIYF. CDR3 nucleotides: TGTGCCTGGAGACGGCAGGAGGTTGAACCCATATATTTT.

A few counts support this clone. CDR3 sequence reads: CASSSQGNQPQHF. The DNA of the CDR3 is TGTGCCAGCAGCAGCCAGGGGAATCAGCCCCAGCATTTT. The V gene is TRBV7-9, the J gene TRBJ1-5; D may be TRBD1 (6 bases). Between the trimmed V and J ends, which lost 5 bases and 4 bases, there was a span of 9 bases. The CDR3 sequence is 13 residues long. Germline V CDR1 and CDR2: SEHNR, FQNEAQ (reference sequence).

V gene TRBV7-6 combines with J gene TRBJ1-4, with 7 nucleotides matching TRBD1. Germline-derived CDR1 and CDR2 are SGHVS and FNYEAQ. This CDR3 spans 15 amino acids. The V and J ends lost 5 bases and 3 bases, in that order; junction bases with no gene match: 6. The DNA for the CDR3 is TGTGCCAGCAGCGCTCTGAGGGGGCCTAATGAAAAACTGTTTTTT. Amino acids: CASSALRGPNEKLFF.

This clone was detected a few times. The CDR3 DNA is TGTGCCAGCAGCCTCGGAGAGCGACGTTACAATGAGCAGTTCTTC. As protein: CASSLGERRYNEQFF. V is TRBV5-5 and J is TRBJ2-1; D gene ambiguous. The V gene lost 4 bases and the J gene lost 4 bases, with 15 bases spanning the gap. The CDR3 consists of 15 residues. Germline CDR1 SGHKS, CDR2 YYEKEE (reference sequence). The whole variable domain, remainder taken from reference TRBV5-5 and TRBJ2-1, is DAGVTQSPTHLIKTRGQQVTLRCSPISGHKSVSWYQQVLGQGPQFIFQYYEKEERGRGNFPDRFSARQFPNYSSELNVNALLLGDSALYLCASSLGERRYNEQFFGPGTRLTVL.

The rearrangement uses TRBV7-3 and TRBJ2-4; D may be TRBD2 (6 bases). There are 15 residues in the CDR3. The ends were cut back, 5 bases at V and 7 bases at J, with 18 bases in the middle. Germline-derived CDR1 and CDR2 are SGHTA and FQGTGA. The CDR3 nucleotides read TGTGCCAGCAGCCCCTACCCAGCGGGCGGCAACATTCAGTACTTC. Amino acid sequence: CASSPYPAGGNIQYF.

The CDR3 is CASSSGTVAKNIQYF. The CDR3 DNA reads as TGTGCCAGCTCCAGCGGGACAGTAGCCAAAAACATTCAGTACTTC. The genes are TRBV27 and TRBJ2-4; tentatively, D is TRBD1 or TRBD2 (7 bases each). CDR3 length: 15 residues. With 8 bases removed from V and 0 bases from J, the gap between germline ends came to 14 bases. In germline, CDR1 is MNHEY, CDR2 SMNVEV (reference sequence).

The rearrangement uses TRBV6-5 and TRBJ1-1; TRBD1 matches 7 bases. Per the germline V gene, CDR1 is MNHEY and CDR2 is SVGAGI. V trimming: 4 bases; J trimming: 8 bases; junction bases outside the gene matches: 7. The CDR3 consists of 13 residues. CDR3 in amino acids: CASSSRDRIEAFF. The DNA of the CDR3 is TGTGCCAGCAGTTCTAGGGACAGAATAGAAGCTTTCTTT.

The chain links TRBV27 to TRBJ2-2; 10 positions match TRBD1. The length of the CDR3 is 19 residues. Trimming took 8 bases from V and 2 from J; bases not matched to a gene: 17. Germline lookup yields CDR1 MNHEY and CDR2 SMNVEV (reference sequence). Here the CDR3 DNA reads TGTGCCAGCGGTAGGACAGGGGGAAGGAAGGGGGCCAACACCGGGGAGCTGTTTTTT. It encodes CASGRTGGRKGANTGELFF.

J is TRBJ2-1 and V is TRBV6-6; 11 nucleotides line up with TRBD2. The germline V gene encodes CDR1 MNHNY and CDR2 SVGAGI (reference sequence). This CDR3 is built from 13 residues. V trimming: 7 bases; J trimming: 8 bases; junction bases outside the gene matches: 4. CDR3 in amino acids: CASTGLAGYEQFF. CDR3 sequence (DNA): TGTGCCAGCACCGGACTAGCGGGTTATGAGCAGTTCTTC.

V gene TRBV7-9 combines with J gene TRBJ1-1; weak D call: TRBD1 (6 bases). The CDR3 has 12 residues. In germline, CDR1 is SEHNR, CDR2 FQNEAQ (reference sequence). The V gene lost 4 bases and the J gene lost 9 bases, with 12 bases spanning the gap. Here the CDR3 reads CASSSGEGKAFF. CDR3 nucleotide sequence: TGTGCCAGCAGCTCAGGGGAGGGGAAAGCTTTCTTT.

The DNA for the CDR3 is TGTGCCAGCAGCCGGGACAGGGTCGATCAGCCCCAGCATTTT. This gives the protein CASSRDRVDQPQHF. The genes are TRBV7-9 and TRBJ1-5; 9 nucleotides align to TRBD1. V shed 5 bases and J 5 bases; nucleotides not matched to a gene: 4. Germline CDR1 reads SEHNR; CDR2 reads FQNEAQ (reference sequence). The CDR3 runs to 14 residues.

The chain couples TRBV6-5 to TRBJ1-1; 9 bases fit TRBD1. There are 15 residues in the CDR3. CDR1 is MNHEY, CDR2 SVGAGI, per germline. Germline trimming cut 0 bases from V and 5 bases from J; bases unmatched to any gene: 4. The CDR3 DNA sequence: TGTGCCAGCAGTTACTCGAACAGGGGGCTGACTGAAGCTTTCTTT. This sequence encodes CASSYSNRGLTEAFF.

This clone was found once. V and J are TRBV7-2 and TRBJ2-5; D uncertain. Trimming took 7 bases from V and 5 from J, leaving 14 bases between them. This CDR3 has 13 residues. Germline CDR1 and CDR2: SGHTA and FQGNSA. The CDR3 bases are TGTGCCAGCACCCCTCGACGGGCCGAGACCCAGTACTTC. Translating gives CASTPRRAETQYF.

The table lists this clone with a count of one. This chain connects TRBV6-6 to TRBJ1-1; 9 nucleotides align to TRBD1. CDR1 is MNHNY, CDR2 SVGAGI, per germline (reference sequence). The CDR3 length is 15 residues. The trim removed 6 bases at V and 1 base at J, leaving 6 bases unmatched. CDR3 sequence: CASSPPGQGNTEAFF. CDR3 nucleotides: TGTGCCAGCAGCCCTCCGGGACAGGGGAACACTGAAGCTTTCTTT.

CDR3: CASSEPTGWSTEAFF. The CDR3 DNA reads as TGTGCCAGCAGCGAACCGACAGGGTGGTCGACTGAAGCTTTCTTT. The genes are TRBV7-9 and TRBJ1-1, with TRBD1 matching 7 bases. J gave up 5 bases and V 5 bases, and 11 bases lay outside the gene matches. Germline V gene lookup returns CDR1 SEHNR and CDR2 FQNEAQ (reference sequence). The CDR3 runs to 15 residues.